Listed here are 29 T cell receptor beta chains from one sample, sequenced in a study of T-cell reconstitution after alpha-beta-depleted transplantation in children. Library preparation (for TCRbeta) was performed with unique molecular identifiers. Each CDR3 protein is one row after TCRdb ran MiXCR on the PCR reads. The sample records hundreds of thousands of distinct CDR3 sequences, 16% being singletons. Sequenced here: PBMCs, mostly from graft donor cells, sampled 360 days after TCRalphabeta/CD19-depleted stem cell transplant. Source of these receptors: a boy younger than two who had a stem cell transplant for Wiskott-Aldrich syndrome, so the T cells may come from the graft donor.

The V call is TRBV5-1, the J call TRBJ2-3; 8 positions match TRBD2. Germline V gene data show CDR1 as SGHRS and CDR2 as YFSETQ. This CDR3 is built from 16 residues. The J segment lost 7 bases and the V segment lost 0 bases, leaving 10 bases of the junction unmatched. The CDR3, as DNA: TGCGCCAGCAGCTTGGGCGGGGGGCCCTTGGAGAATACGCAGTATTTT. Translating gives CASSLGGGPLENTQYF.

In its sample, this clonotype was seen a few times. V is TRBV10-3 and J is TRBJ2-7, with D tentatively TRBD1 (6 bases). Germline assignment: CDR1 ENHRY and CDR2 SYGVKD. V lost 6 bases to trimming and J lost 3 bases, with 15 bases between them. The CDR3 runs to 14 residues. The CDR3 spells CAISPGTHNYEQYF. In DNA, the CDR3 is TGTGCCATCAGCCCCGGGACACATAACTACGAGCAGTACTTC.

V usage is TRBV7-2 and J usage is TRBJ2-1, with D uncertain. V lost 1 base, J lost 9 bases, and 10 bases lay in between. Germline CDR1 reads SGHTA; CDR2 reads FQGNSA. The CDR3 consists of 13 residues. CDR3 loop: CASSLETYSEQFF. CDR3 DNA: TGTGCCAGCAGCTTAGAGACCTACTCTGAGCAGTTCTTC. The complete variable domain, with remaining parts taken from reference TRBV7-2 and TRBJ2-1, reads GAGVSQSPSNKVTEKGKDVELRCDPISGHTALYWYRQSLGQGLEFLIYFQGNSAPDKSGLPSDRFSAERTGGSVSTLTIQRTQQEDSAVYLCASSLETYSEQFFGPGTRLTVL.

There are a few counts of this clonotype. The V call is TRBV5-1, the J call TRBJ2-5, with D perhaps matching TRBD2 (6 bases). The V gene's germline CDR1 is SGHRS and CDR2 YFSETQ. The CDR3 extends over 15 amino acids. V was shortened by 1 base and J by 4 bases, with 14 bases between the two germline ends. The CDR3 reads CASSLSSGSGETQYF. DNA of the CDR3: TGCGCCAGCAGCTTGTCATCCGGGAGTGGAGAGACCCAGTACTTC.

The CDR3 coding sequence is TGTGCCAGCAGCCTTTACAGGGAATGGAATGAGCAGTTCTTC. Translating gives CASSLYREWNEQFF. J is TRBJ2-1 and V is TRBV7-8; a possible D gene is TRBD1 (6 bases). Trimming shortened V by 5 bases and J by 7 bases, and 15 bases separated the two germline ends. There are 14 residues in the CDR3. Germline CDR1 is SGHVS and CDR2 is FQNEAQ.

The chain links TRBV5-1 to TRBJ1-2, with D possibly TRBD1 on 5 matching bases. CDR3 size: 12 residues. Deletions cut 4 bases from V and 4 bases from J, with 8 bases between. Germline-derived CDR1 and CDR2 are SGHRS and YFSETQ. The CDR3 is CASSGGGYGYTF. As DNA, the CDR3 is TGCGCCAGCAGCGGTGGGGGCTATGGCTACACCTTC.

This clonotype was recorded at least ten times. The chain has TRBV24-1 and TRBJ2-2; perhaps TRBD1 as D (6 bases). CDR1 is KGHDR, CDR2 SFDVKD, per germline. V was clipped by 4 bases and J by 4 bases, with 15 bases between them. The CDR3 is 16 residues long. The CDR3 region is CATSEVQGDGTGELFF. For the CDR3, the DNA is TGTGCCACCAGTGAGGTACAGGGAGACGGCACCGGGGAGCTGTTTTTT.

The rearrangement uses TRBV10-3 and TRBJ2-2, with 9 bases lining up with TRBD1. Trimming at V came to 11 bases and at J to 4 bases, leaving 5 bases not matched to a gene. The CDR3 extends over 13 amino acids. Germline assignment: CDR1 ENHRY and CDR2 SYGVKD. The CDR3 is CALLDRGTGELFF. CDR3 sequence (DNA): TGTGCCCTATTGGACAGGGGCACCGGGGAGCTGTTTTTT.

This clonotype was seen ten or more times. J is TRBJ1-4 and V is TRBV24-1; a possible D gene is TRBD1 (5 bases). V was clipped by 1 base and J by 4 bases, with 9 bases between them. Looked up from germline, CDR1 is KGHDR and CDR2 is SFDVKD. The CDR3 is 15 residues long. CDR3 bases: TGTGCCACCAGTGATTTTCGGGACGGTAATGAAAAACTGTTTTTT. This gives the protein CATSDFRDGNEKLFF.

This clonotype was recorded many times. The J gene is TRBJ2-5, the V gene TRBV7-9; no definite D call. The ends were cut back, 5 bases at V and 5 bases at J, with 12 bases in the middle. In germline, CDR1 is SEHNR, CDR2 FQNEAQ (reference sequence). The CDR3 has 13 amino acids. CDR3 nucleotides: TGTGCCAGCAGCGCATCGGGCATCGAGACCCAGTACTTC. It codes for CASSASGIETQYF.

This clonotype was picked up a small number of times. The genes are TRBV12-3 or TRBV12-4 and TRBJ2-1; tentatively, D is TRBD2 (5 bases). The CDR3 is made up of 13 amino acids. Trimming stripped 0 bases from V and 9 bases from J, with 9 bases between. The CDR3 coding sequence is TGTGCCAGCAGTTTAGCGGGAGAAGGTGAGCAGTTCTTC. It translates to CASSLAGEGEQFF.

The chain links TRBV24-1 to TRBJ2-5; possibly TRBD1 for D (6 bases). The germline V and J ends were trimmed by 1 base and 1 base, with 18 bases remaining between them. Per the germline V gene, CDR1 is KGHDR and CDR2 is SFDVKD. The CDR3 length is 18 residues. CDR3 sequence: CATSDFRQALTGQETQYF. DNA for the CDR3: TGTGCCACCAGTGATTTTCGCCAAGCACTGACAGGCCAAGAGACCCAGTACTTC.

This clonotype was counted between two and nine times. The J gene is TRBJ2-7, the V gene TRBV5-1, with TRBD2 matching 7 bases. Trimming at V came to 5 bases and at J to 3 bases, leaving 8 bases not matched to a gene. Germline CDR1 is SGHRS and CDR2 is YFSETQ. The CDR3 sequence is 14 residues long. The CDR3: CASRGRVADYEQYF. CDR3 bases: TGCGCCAGCAGGGGGAGGGTAGCAGACTACGAGCAGTACTTC.

This chain uses TRBV29-1 with TRBJ1-2; no definite D call. This CDR3 spans 13 amino acids. Looked up from germline, CDR1 is SQVTM and CDR2 is ANQGSEA. The V end was cut by 3 bases, the J end by 5 bases, with 13 bases between. DNA of the CDR3: TGCAGCGTTGACCACGGGTTCCCTTATGGCTACACCTTC. Its protein product is CSVDHGFPYGYTF.

The V gene is TRBV9, the J gene TRBJ2-7, with 8 bases fitting TRBD2. The CDR3 covers 16 residues. After removal of 4 bases from V and 2 bases from J, the junction contained 11 bases not matched to a gene. Germline CDR1 and CDR2: SGDLS and YYNGEE. DNA of the CDR3: TGTGCCAGCAGCCCAAACCCTAGCGGGCGACCCTACGAGCAGTACTTC. The encoded protein is CASSPNPSGRPYEQYF.

V and J are TRBV24-1 and TRBJ2-1; 8 positions agree with TRBD1. Germline loops: CDR1 KGHDR, CDR2 SFDVKD. There are 15 residues in the CDR3. J was trimmed by 2 bases and V by 6 bases; bases with no gene match: 5. CDR3 residues: CATSSGTGAYNEQFF. The CDR3 bases are TGTGCCACCAGTTCCGGGACAGGTGCCTACAATGAGCAGTTCTTC.

This clonotype was picked up many times. This chain connects TRBV7-9 to TRBJ2-7, with D maybe TRBD1 (6 bases). The CDR3 spans 15 residues. Trimming pared 0 bases from V and 0 bases from J, leaving 9 bases between. Germline CDR1 and CDR2: SEHNR and FQNEAQ (reference sequence). Written as DNA, the CDR3 is TGTGCCAGCAGCTTAGCGGGACAAAACTCCTACGAGCAGTACTTC. This sequence encodes CASSLAGQNSYEQYF.

This clonotype has more than one count but fewer than ten. V gene TRBV7-9 combines with J gene TRBJ2-2, with a weak D call TRBD2 (6 bases). Trimming shortened V by 5 bases and J by 5 bases, and 15 bases separated the two germline ends. Germline V lookup: CDR1 SEHNR, CDR2 FQNEAQ (reference sequence). The CDR3 covers 15 residues. In DNA form, the CDR3 reads TGTGCCAGCAGCCTTTTCGGGAGCTCGACCGGGGAGCTGTTTTTT. Its translation is CASSLFGSSTGELFF. Full variable domain (remainder filled in from reference TRBV7-9 and TRBJ2-2): DTGVSQNPRHKITKRGQNVTFRCDPISEHNRLYWYRQTLGQGPEFLTYFQNEAQLEKSRLLSDRFSAERPKGSFSTLEIQRTEQGDSAMYLCASSLFGSSTGELFFGEGSRLTVL.

DNA for the CDR3: TGCAGCGTTGAGAGAAGCGGGAGGTCCTACAATGAGCAGTTCTTC. Residues: CSVERSGRSYNEQFF. The chain links TRBV29-1 to TRBJ2-1, with TRBD2 identical over 9 bases. The J segment lost 1 base and the V segment lost 3 bases, leaving 4 bases of the junction unmatched. CDR1 SQVTM and CDR2 ANQGSEA come from the germline V gene. The CDR3 loop spans 15 amino acids.

V and J are TRBV7-2 and TRBJ2-3; perhaps TRBD1 as D (5 bases). The germline V gene encodes CDR1 SGHTA and CDR2 FQGNSA. V was trimmed by 5 bases and J by 0 bases, leaving 9 bases between them. This CDR3 has 14 residues. The chain's CDR3 is CASSPRQSTDTQYF. CDR3 in DNA: TGTGCCAGCAGCCCCCGACAGAGCACAGATACGCAGTATTTT. Together with reference TRBV7-2 and TRBJ2-3, the CDR3 gives the full variable domain: GAGVSQSPSNKVTEKGKDVELRCDPISGHTALYWYRQSLGQGLEFLIYFQGNSAPDKSGLPSDRFSAERTGGSVSTLTIQRTQQEDSAVYLCASSPRQSTDTQYFGPGTRLTVL.

This chain joins TRBV3-1 and TRBJ2-1, with 8 bases matching TRBD2. Germline V gives CDR1 LGHDT, CDR2 YNNKEL (reference sequence). CDR3 size: 17 residues. V shed 0 bases, J shed 4 bases, and the junction held 8 bases outside the gene matches. The CDR3 region is CASSQDVSGRLYNEQFF. The CDR3 nucleotides are TGTGCCAGCAGCCAAGATGTAAGCGGGAGATTATACAATGAGCAGTTCTTC.

This clonotype was observed a few times. V usage is TRBV24-1 and J usage is TRBJ2-5; TRBD1 aligns across 7 bases. V lost 4 bases and J lost 2; bases outside the gene matches: 6. The CDR3 extends over 15 amino acids. The germline CDR1 and CDR2 sequences are KGHDR and SFDVKD. The CDR3 DNA is TGTGCCACCAGTGAAACGGACAGGCCACAAGAGACCCAGTACTTC. As protein: CATSETDRPQETQYF.

The rearrangement uses TRBV5-5 and TRBJ1-1, with 7 nucleotides matching TRBD1. This CDR3 spans 14 amino acids. Germline V gene data show CDR1 as SGHKS and CDR2 as YYEKEE (reference sequence). V gave up 0 bases and J gave up 7 bases; unmatched junction bases: 6. The CDR3 sequence: CASSLGQGPYEAFF. DNA for the CDR3: TGTGCCAGCAGCTTGGGACAGGGCCCTTATGAAGCTTTCTTT. Together with reference TRBV5-5 and TRBJ1-1, the CDR3 gives the full variable domain: DAGVTQSPTHLIKTRGQQVTLRCSPISGHKSVSWYQQVLGQGPQFIFQYYEKEERGRGNFPDRFSARQFPNYSSELNVNALLLGDSALYLCASSLGQGPYEAFFGQGTRLTVV.

V gene TRBV7-2 combines with J gene TRBJ2-7, with 8 bases lining up with TRBD1. The J segment lost 6 bases and the V segment lost 5 bases, leaving 6 bases of the junction unmatched. The length of the CDR3 is 13 residues. Germline values: CDR1 SGHTA, CDR2 FQGNSA. CDR3 protein: CASSLPGQVEQYF. CDR3 nucleotides: TGTGCCAGCAGCCTCCCGGGACAGGTCGAGCAGTACTTC.

The chain recombines TRBV4-3 with TRBJ1-2; maybe TRBD1 (5 bases). This CDR3 is built from 14 residues. V dropped 0 bases and J dropped 4 bases, with 9 bases sitting between them. CDR1 LGHNA and CDR2 YSLEER come from the germline V gene. CDR3 sequence (DNA): TGCGCCAGCAGCCAAGATCGGGGGGGCTATGGCTACACCTTC. It translates to CASSQDRGGYGYTF.

In this sample, this clonotype turned up a few times. This chain joins TRBV20-1 and TRBJ2-7; D gene unclear. The CDR3 covers 14 residues. V lost 1 base and J 4 bases, leaving 14 bases between the germline ends. CDR1 is DFQATT, CDR2 SNEGSKA, per germline (reference sequence). CDR3: CSARGRQVTYEQYF. The DNA for the CDR3 is TGCAGTGCTAGAGGACGGCAGGTTACGTACGAGCAGTACTTC.

This clonotype appeared a few times. V usage is TRBV5-1 and J usage is TRBJ2-7, with D possibly matching TRBD2 (5 bases). CDR1 is SGHRS and CDR2 is YFSETQ in the germline V gene. The CDR3 contains 15 residues. V lost 4 bases and J lost 0, with 14 bases in between. The CDR3 reads CASSPSRAASYEQYF. Here the CDR3 DNA reads TGCGCCAGCAGCCCCTCTAGAGCGGCCTCCTACGAGCAGTACTTC. The full variable domain, in which reference TRBV5-1 and TRBJ2-7 provide the parts outside the CDR3, is KAGVTQTPRYLIKTRGQQVTLSCSPISGHRSVSWYQQTPGQGLQFLFEYFSETQRNKGNFPGRFSGRQFSNSRSEMNVSTLELGDSALYLCASSPSRAASYEQYFGPGTRLTVT.

V and J are TRBV5-5 and TRBJ1-3; D may be TRBD1 (6 bases). Germline loops: CDR1 SGHKS, CDR2 YYEKEE (reference sequence). The CDR3 contains 16 residues. V gave up 5 bases and J gave up 2 bases, with 17 bases separating them. For the CDR3, the DNA is TGTGCCAGCAGGCGAGGTCGAGGGACACCTGGAAACACCATATATTTT. Encoded protein: CASRRGRGTPGNTIYF.

This clonotype was detected ten times or more. This chain uses TRBV7-2 with TRBJ2-3; no reliable D call. The germline V and J ends were trimmed by 5 bases and 6 bases, with 15 bases remaining between them. Germline lookup yields CDR1 SGHTA and CDR2 FQGNSA. This CDR3 spans 14 amino acids. Here the CDR3 reads CASSQDPWVDTQYF. Here the CDR3 DNA reads TGTGCCAGCAGCCAGGACCCATGGGTGGATACGCAGTATTTT.